These 16 T cell receptor beta chains came from one sample sequenced in a study of T cells in localized non-small cell lung cancer. Profiling relied on immunoSEQ multiplex PCR, and the TCRdb table lists in-frame clones only, not all of them. The sample carries around 90,000 clones, around 82% recorded once. The source was PBMCs, collected before any cancer treatment. The receptors derive from a man between 40 and 70 years old with stage II squamous cell lung carcinoma.

The chain joins TRBV30 to TRBJ2-3; D uncertain. The germline V gene has CDR1 GTSNPN and CDR2 SVGIG (reference sequence). The CDR3 has 13 amino acids. Trimming stripped 0 bases from V and 4 bases from J, with 8 bases between. CDR3 residues: CAWSVFGPDTQYF. CDR3 bases: TGTGCCTGGAGTGTTTTTGGACCAGATACGCAGTATTTT.

This chain uses TRBV6-6 with TRBJ1-1, with 9 bases fitting TRBD1. CDR1 MNHNY and CDR2 SVGAGI come from the germline V gene (reference sequence). CDR3 size: 14 residues. With 6 bases clipped from V and 11 bases from J, the junction kept 13 bases outside the gene matches. The CDR3 region has the DNA TGTGCCAGCAGCCCGTCAGGAACAGGGGGCAGTGCTTTCTTT. It codes for CASSPSGTGGSAFF.

This clone came up once. The gene calls are TRBV27 and TRBJ2-2; maybe TRBD2 (5 bases). Looked up from germline, CDR1 is MNHEY and CDR2 is SMNVEV (reference sequence). Trimming removed 9 bases from V and 1 base from J, with 15 bases in between. The CDR3 contains 15 residues. The CDR3 sequence is CASTIAGGNTGELFF. In nucleotides, the CDR3 is TGTGCCAGTACCATCGCGGGTGGGAACACCGGGGAGCTGTTTTTT.

This clone is labeled large. The chain employs TRBV10-3 and TRBJ2-1; unclear D gene. V was trimmed by 5 bases and J by 6 bases, leaving 14 bases between them. Germline V gives CDR1 ENHRY, CDR2 SYGVKD. The CDR3 totals 14 residues. The CDR3 reads CAISMRNSSNEQFF. The CDR3 DNA reads TGTGCCATCAGTATGCGGAACAGCTCCAATGAGCAGTTCTTC.

The chain uses TRBV2 and TRBJ2-3, with 10 bases identical to TRBD2. This CDR3 has 14 residues. V lost 6 bases to trimming and J lost 3 bases; unmatched junction nucleotides: 3. Germline values: CDR1 SNHLY, CDR2 FYNNEI. CDR3 bases: TGTGCCAGCAGGGCGGGACTAGCGACAGATACGCAGTATTTT. Its protein is CASRAGLATDTQYF.

The chain combines TRBV10-3 with TRBJ2-7, with D uncertain. V lost 2 bases and J lost 2, with 13 bases in between. The CDR3 runs 15 residues. Germline V gene lookup returns CDR1 ENHRY and CDR2 SYGVKD. The CDR3 reads CAISERETGAYEQYF. The CDR3 nucleotides are TGTGCCATCAGTGAGAGGGAAACGGGCGCCTACGAGCAGTACTTC.

The CDR3 DNA reads as TGTGCCAGCAGTCCCGACAGGCGCCATGGCTACACCTTC. Its protein product is CASSPDRRHGYTF. V usage is TRBV27 and J usage is TRBJ1-2; weak D call: TRBD1 (6 bases). This CDR3 contains 13 residues. V lost 5 bases to trimming and J lost 6 bases, with 13 bases between them. The germline CDR1 and CDR2 sequences are MNHEY and SMNVEV (reference sequence).

The chain recombines TRBV14 with TRBJ2-7; unclear D gene. The V end was cut by 6 bases, the J end by 1 base, with 7 bases between. In germline, CDR1 is SGHDN, CDR2 FVKESK. The CDR3 spans 12 residues. This CDR3 is CASRDNSYEQYF. The CDR3 DNA is TGTGCCAGCAGGGATAATTCCTACGAGCAGTACTTC.

This chain uses TRBV7-3 with TRBJ2-5, with D possibly called TRBD1 or TRBD2 (5 bases each). Per the germline V gene, CDR1 is SGHTA and CDR2 is FQGTGA. Trimming removed 5 bases at V and 5 bases at J, with 12 bases between. This CDR3 is 13 amino acids long. CDR3 in amino acids: CASSPPGTETQYF. CDR3 DNA: TGTGCCAGCAGCCCTCCCGGGACGGAGACCCAGTACTTC.

This clone was seen once. The gene calls are TRBV5-1 and TRBJ2-5, with 8 bases that match TRBD1. The CDR3 is 15 amino acids. The trim removed 3 bases at V and 0 bases at J, leaving 4 bases unmatched. The germline V gene encodes CDR1 SGHRS and CDR2 YFSETQ. DNA for the CDR3: TGCGCCAGCAGCTCGACAGGGGCTTACCAAGAGACCCAGTACTTC. Protein product: CASSSTGAYQETQYF.

J is TRBJ1-5 and V is TRBV6-5; 7 bases are a match to TRBD1. This CDR3 has 15 residues. In germline, CDR1 is MNHEY, CDR2 SVGAGI. The J segment lost 7 bases and the V segment lost 6 bases, leaving 12 bases of the junction unmatched. In nucleotides, the CDR3 is TGTGCCAGCAGATCCGCAGGGGGAACGCGACAGCCCCAGCATTTT. Residues: CASRSAGGTRQPQHF.

The chain's CDR3 is CASSSVKKIGYTF. The CDR3 region has the DNA TGTGCCAGCAGCTCGGTAAAAAAGATTGGCTACACCTTC. This chain joins TRBV11-2 and TRBJ1-2; D is unresolved. Trimming removed 4 bases at V and 7 bases at J, with 13 bases between. The CDR3 extends over 13 amino acids. In germline, CDR1 is SGHAT, CDR2 FQNNGV. The full variable domain, completed using reference TRBV11-2 and TRBJ1-2, is EAGVAQSPRYKIIEKRQSVAFWCNPISGHATLYWYQQILGQGPKLLIQFQNNGVVDDSQLPKDRFSAERLKGVDSTLKIQPAKLEDSAVYLCASSSVKKIGYTFGSGTRLTVV.

CDR3 region: CASRQGAYQPQHF. The DNA for the CDR3 is TGTGCCAGCAGACAGGGGGCTTATCAGCCCCAGCATTTT. This chain joins TRBV28 and TRBJ1-5; 9 bases match TRBD1. Germline V gene data show CDR1 as MDHEN and CDR2 as SYDVKM. J gave up 5 bases and V 6 bases, and 2 bases lay outside the gene matches. The CDR3 is 13 residues long. Variable domain in full (rest from reference TRBV28 and TRBJ1-5): DVKVTQSSRYLVKRTGEKVFLECVQDMDHENMFWYRQDPGLGLRLIYFSYDVKMKEKGDIPEGYSVSREKKERFSLILESASTNQTSMYLCASRQGAYQPQHFGDGTRLSIL.

The gene calls are TRBV25-1 and TRBJ2-7, with D possibly matching TRBD2 (5 bases). This CDR3 has 11 residues. V dropped 8 bases and J dropped 7 bases, with 12 bases sitting between them. Germline assignment: CDR1 MGHDK and CDR2 SYGVNS. This chain's CDR3 is CASAEGGEQYF. DNA of the CDR3: TGTGCCAGCGCCGAAGGAGGAGAGCAGTACTTC.

V and J are TRBV6-5 and TRBJ2-1, with TRBD2 identical over 8 bases. Trimming cost V 2 bases and J 5 bases; bases outside gene matches: 2. The CDR3 consists of 14 residues. CDR1 and CDR2 from the germline V gene are MNHEY and SVGAGI. The CDR3 bases are TGTGCCAGCAGTTACACTAGCGGACACAATGAGCAGTTCTTC. The encoded protein is CASSYTSGHNEQFF.

The V gene is TRBV29-1, the J gene TRBJ2-2; D is undetermined. CDR3 size: 11 residues. V lost 5 bases to trimming and J lost 2 bases, with 3 bases between them. The germline V gene has CDR1 SQVTM and CDR2 ANQGSEA. The CDR3 loop is CSVLNTGELFF. For the CDR3, the DNA is TGCAGCGTTCTTAACACCGGGGAGCTGTTTTTT.